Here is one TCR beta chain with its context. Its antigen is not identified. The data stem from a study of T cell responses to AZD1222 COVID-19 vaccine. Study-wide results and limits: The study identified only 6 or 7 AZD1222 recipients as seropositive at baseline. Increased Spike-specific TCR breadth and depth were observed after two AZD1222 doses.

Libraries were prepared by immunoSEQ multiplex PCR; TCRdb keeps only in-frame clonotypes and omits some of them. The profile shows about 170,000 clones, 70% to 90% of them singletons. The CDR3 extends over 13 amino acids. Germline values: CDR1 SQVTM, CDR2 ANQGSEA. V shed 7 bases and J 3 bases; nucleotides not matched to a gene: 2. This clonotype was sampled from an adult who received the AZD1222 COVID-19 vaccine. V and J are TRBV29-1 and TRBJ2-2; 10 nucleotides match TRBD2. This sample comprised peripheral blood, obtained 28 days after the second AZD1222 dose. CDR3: CSGAGGHTGELFF. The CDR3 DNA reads TGCAGCGGAGCGGGGGGGCACACCGGGGAGCTGTTTTTT.